The next 21 T cell receptor beta chains were all read from a single sample in a study of graft-versus-host responses after intestinal transplantation. Sequencing used immunoSEQ multiplex PCR; TCRdb keeps in-frame clones, though not all of them. The sample shows some 48,000 clones, roughly 84% of them seen only once. The antigens of these receptors remain unknown. This sample comprised unstimulated CD4+ T cells sorted from spleen or lymph node cells, obtained before transplant. These receptors were obtained from a human donor who was the organ donor for an intestinal transplant.

The chain recombines TRBV6-1 with TRBJ1-1; weak D call: TRBD1 (5 bases). Looked up from germline, CDR1 is MNHNS and CDR2 is SASEGT. The CDR3 loop spans 13 amino acids. The V end lost 4 bases, the J end lost 4 bases, and 10 bases lay between the germline ends. CDR3 in amino acids: CASSARQLTEAFF. The DNA of the CDR3 is TGTGCCAGCAGTGCCCGACAGCTCACTGAAGCTTTCTTT.

The chain combines TRBV2 with TRBJ2-3; D gene unclear. The CDR3 runs to 12 residues. The germline CDR1 and CDR2 sequences are SNHLY and FYNNEI. The germline V and J ends were trimmed by 3 bases and 7 bases, with 8 bases remaining between them. The CDR3 region is CASSEKIHTQYF. Here the CDR3 DNA reads TGTGCCAGCAGTGAGAAGATTCATACGCAGTATTTT.

This clone was found once. The rearrangement links TRBV7-2 to TRBJ2-5, with a weak D call TRBD1 (6 bases). Trimming left V 5 bases short and J 1 base short, with 14 bases between. Per germline, CDR1 SGHTA and CDR2 FQGNSA. This CDR3 has 15 amino acids. CDR3 DNA sequence: TGTGCCAGCAGCCCTTCCTGGACAGCCCAAGAGACCCAGTACTTC. This translates into CASSPSWTAQETQYF.

The CDR3 bases are TGTGCCAGCAGTCCCTCGTGGACTAGCGGTTCCACAGATACGCAGTATTTT. Translating gives CASSPSWTSGSTDTQYF. V and J are TRBV2 and TRBJ2-3, with TRBD2 identical over 10 bases. The junction had 10 bases not matched to a gene; V was cut back by 5 bases and J by 2 bases. The CDR3 runs to 17 residues. CDR1 SNHLY and CDR2 FYNNEI come from the germline V gene.

The V and J genes are TRBV18 and TRBJ2-1, with D tentatively TRBD2 (5 bases). The CDR3 is 16 residues long. Trimming took off 6 bases at V and 3 bases at J, with 18 bases between the two ends. The germline gives CDR1 KGHSH, CDR2 LQKENI. The CDR3 here is CASSSGLLPSYNEQFF. The CDR3 nucleotides read TGTGCCAGCTCGTCAGGACTCTTACCGAGCTACAATGAGCAGTTCTTC.

The chain has TRBV5-1 and TRBJ1-6; unclear D gene. This CDR3 region has 16 residues. The ends were cut back, 0 bases at V and 0 bases at J, with 7 bases in the middle. In germline, CDR1 is SGHRS, CDR2 YFSETQ. CDR3 nucleotides: TGCGCCAGCAGCTTGGCGATTAACTCCTATAATTCACCCCTCCACTTT. Its translation is CASSLAINSYNSPLHF. Full variable domain (rest looked up from reference TRBV5-1 and TRBJ1-6): KAGVTQTPRYLIKTRGQQVTLSCSPISGHRSVSWYQQTPGQGLQFLFEYFSETQRNKGNFPGRFSGRQFSNSRSEMNVSTLELGDSALYLCASSLAINSYNSPLHFGNGTRLTVT.

This clone has only a few counts. The V and J genes are TRBV6-1 and TRBJ2-5, with TRBD2 identical over 11 bases. CDR1 and CDR2 from the germline V gene are MNHNS and SASEGT. The CDR3 length is 15 residues. J lost 6 bases, V lost 1 base, and 4 bases had no gene match. CDR3 DNA sequence: TGTGCCAGCAGTGAAGAGCCTAGCGGGGGGCAGACCCAGTACTTC. Protein product: CASSEEPSGGQTQYF.

The chain recombines TRBV11-2 with TRBJ1-4; the D gene is possibly TRBD1 (5 bases). The germline CDR1 and CDR2 sequences are SGHAT and FQNNGV. This CDR3 has 16 amino acids. Trimming pared 5 bases from V and 4 bases from J, leaving 17 bases between. In DNA form, the CDR3 reads TGTGCCAGCAGCCCTCGGGACGGCGCTCTTAATGAAAAACTGTTTTTT. Protein sequence: CASSPRDGALNEKLFF.

V and J are TRBV27 and TRBJ1-2; 9 bases are shared with TRBD1. This CDR3 contains 14 residues. Per germline, CDR1 MNHEY and CDR2 SMNVEV (reference sequence). V was clipped by 4 bases and J by 4 bases; unmatched bases: 4. CDR3 DNA sequence: TGTGCCAGCAGTTATACAGGGGGCGGCTATGGCTACACCTTC. Amino acids: CASSYTGGGYGYTF.

The chain carries TRBV12-5 and TRBJ2-2, with 8 nucleotides matching TRBD2. The length of the CDR3 is 15 residues. Germline V lookup: CDR1 LGHNT, CDR2 FRNRAP. V gave up 1 base and J gave up 4 bases; unmatched junction bases: 2. The CDR3 bases are TGTGCTAGTGGTTTGGCCGGACTAGCCACCGGGGAGCTGTTTTTT. Protein product: CASGLAGLATGELFF.

V gene TRBV5-1 combines with J gene TRBJ2-7; D gene ambiguous. This CDR3 has 13 amino acids. Trimming cost V 4 bases and J 1 base, with 9 bases left between them. The germline V gene encodes CDR1 SGHRS and CDR2 YFSETQ. CDR3 amino acids: CASSTTVSYEQYF. The CDR3 region has the DNA TGCGCCAGCAGCACCACAGTGTCCTACGAGCAGTACTTC.

The chain employs TRBV6-5 and TRBJ1-1, with unresolved D. The CDR3 consists of 13 residues. Trimming pared 2 bases from V and 1 base from J, leaving 5 bases between. Germline-derived CDR1 and CDR2 are MNHEY and SVGAGI. The CDR3 DNA sequence: TGTGCCAGCAGTTACCCACAGAACACTGAAGCTTTCTTT. Encoded protein: CASSYPQNTEAFF.

The chain employs TRBV5-6 and TRBJ1-2, with TRBD1 as a possible D gene (6 bases). The CDR3 covers 15 residues. V was shortened by 0 bases and J by 4 bases, with 13 bases between the two germline ends. The V gene's germline CDR1 is SGHDT and CDR2 YYEEEE. Here the CDR3 DNA reads TGTGCCAGCAGCTTGGCTCCGGGGGCGAGCTATGGCTACACCTTC. Translating gives CASSLAPGASYGYTF. The whole variable domain, remainder taken from reference TRBV5-6 and TRBJ1-2, is DAGVTQSPTHLIKTRGQQVTLRCSPKSGHDTVSWYQQALGQGPQFIFQYYEEEERQRGNFPDRFSGHQFPNYSSELNVNALLLGDSALYLCASSLAPGASYGYTFGSGTRLTVV.

The chain couples TRBV10-3 to TRBJ2-7; 11 bases fit TRBD2. The CDR3 spans 14 residues. Germline assignment: CDR1 ENHRY and CDR2 SYGVKD. V was clipped by 5 bases and J by 2 bases; unmatched bases: 2. CDR3 DNA sequence: TGTGCCATCAGTCTAGCGGGGGGCCCCTACGAGCAGTACTTC. It is translated as CAISLAGGPYEQYF.

The CDR3 protein is CASSRGPYNEQFF. The DNA of the CDR3 is TGTGCCAGCTCCCGGGGGCCCTACAATGAGCAGTTCTTC. The chain has TRBV28 and TRBJ2-1; D assignment may be TRBD1 or TRBD2 (6 bases each). The germline V gene encodes CDR1 MDHEN and CDR2 SYDVKM. Trimming cost V 8 bases and J 2 bases, with 10 bases left between them. The CDR3 has 13 amino acids.

The genes are TRBV15 and TRBJ2-7, with 7 bases lining up with TRBD1. Losses at the gene ends were 5 bases for V and 1 base for J; bases not matched to a gene: 5. This CDR3 is 14 amino acids long. Germline V gene data show CDR1 as LNHNV and CDR2 as YYDKDF (reference sequence). The CDR3 nucleotides read TGTGCCACCAGCTTAGGGGGCCAGTCCTACGAGCAGTACTTC. Translation gives CATSLGGQSYEQYF.

The chain joins TRBV5-1 to TRBJ2-5; a possible D gene is TRBD1 (5 bases). CDR1 and CDR2 (germline): SGHRS, YFSETQ. The CDR3 is 15 amino acids. V lost 0 bases to trimming and J lost 0 bases, with 9 bases between them. The CDR3 coding sequence is TGCGCCAGCAGCTTGGGTCCAGGGAACCAAGAGACCCAGTACTTC. Translated, it gives CASSLGPGNQETQYF.

This rearrangement joins TRBV10-1 to TRBJ2-1; tentatively, D is TRBD2 (6 bases). The CDR3 is 13 amino acids. Trimming removed 2 bases at V and 9 bases at J, with 11 bases between. Germline V lookup: CDR1 WNHNN, CDR2 SYGVQD (reference sequence). The CDR3 loop is CASSEVWGGEQFF. The CDR3 region has the DNA TGCGCCAGCAGTGAGGTCTGGGGAGGTGAGCAGTTCTTC.

This clone occurred once. The V gene is TRBV5-6, the J gene TRBJ2-1; D uncertain. Germline CDR1 and CDR2: SGHDT and YYEEEE. The CDR3 is 11 residues long. Between the trimmed V and J ends, which lost 0 bases and 6 bases, there was a span of 1 base. In DNA form, the CDR3 reads TGTGCCAGCAGCTTGGCCAATGAGCAGTTCTTC. The encoded protein is CASSLANEQFF.

This clone was counted only a few times. The V and J genes are TRBV9 and TRBJ2-7; the match to TRBD1 covers 9 bases. J lost 7 bases, V lost 4 bases, and 12 bases had no gene match. Germline V gene lookup returns CDR1 SGDLS and CDR2 YYNGEE. The CDR3 is made up of 15 amino acids. The CDR3, as DNA: TGTGCCAGCAGCCCGCGGGACAGGGCCTCTGGGGAGCAGTACTTC. This codes for CASSPRDRASGEQYF. The complete variable domain, with remaining parts taken from reference TRBV9 and TRBJ2-7, reads DSGVTQTPKHLITATGQRVTLRCSPRSGDLSVYWYQQSLDQGLQFLIQYYNGEERAKGNILERFSAQQFPDLHSELNLSSLELGDSALYFCASSPRDRASGEQYFGPGTRLTVT.

The CDR3 DNA follows: TGTGCCAGCAGCAAAGCCCGAGTATGCGCCTACGAGCAGTACTTC. Translated: CASSKARVCAYEQYF. The rearrangement joins TRBV21-1 to TRBJ2-7; the table's D call of TRBD2 was not tested on the DNA. TRBV21-1 is deemed a pseudogene. The CDR3 has 15 residues.